The rows below give T cell receptor beta chains drawn from one sample of a study of shared T cell receptors in the human thymus. Produced via immunoSEQ multiplex PCR; TCRdb's table is partial and in-frame only. Of hundreds of thousands of clones listed, approximately 80% are singletons. In addition, the sample was reused for a study of human thymus T cells.

Sequenced material: thymocytes. The origin of the receptors is a boy under two years old with a congenital heart defect. Each CDR3 is given with its conserved first and last residue. D genes are given only for firm matches. Size is stated for part of the rows, as once, few or many counts, or as a class when the clone is expanded.

abundance: NA
j_gene: TRBJ2-7
d_gene: NA
v_gene: TRBV15
CDR3aa: CATSRKPIEGEQYF
CDR3nt: TGTGCCACCAGCAGAAAACCGATTGAGGGCGAGCAGTACTTC

abundance: NA
j_gene: TRBJ1-5
d_gene: NA
v_gene: TRBV28
CDR3aa: CASRPSMQPQHF
CDR3nt: TGTGCCAGCAGGCCTTCTATGCAGCCCCAGCATTTT

abundance: NA
j_gene: TRBJ2-1
d_gene: NA
v_gene: TRBV27
CDR3aa: CASSRLRVNDEQFF
CDR3nt: TGTGCCAGCAGCCGACTCAGGGTGAACGATGAGCAGTTCTTC

abundance: NA
j_gene: TRBJ2-1
d_gene: NA
v_gene: TRBV9
CDR3aa: CASSPRHDSRNEQFF
CDR3nt: TGTGCCAGCAGCCCTAGGCACGACAGCCGCAATGAGCAGTTCTTC

abundance: NA
j_gene: TRBJ1-1
d_gene: NA
v_gene: TRBV6-5
CDR3aa: CASRRERGNNTEAFF
CDR3nt: TGTGCCAGCAGAAGGGAGCGCGGGAATAACACTGAAGCTTTCTTT

abundance: NA
j_gene: TRBJ1-2
d_gene: NA
v_gene: TRBV5-1
CDR3aa: CASTLGANYGYTF
CDR3nt: TGCGCCAGCACTCTGGGGGCCAACTATGGCTACACCTTC

abundance: NA
j_gene: TRBJ2-7
d_gene: NA
v_gene: TRBV5-1
CDR3aa: CASSLVSGTYEQYF
CDR3nt: TGCGCCAGCAGCTTGGTGAGCGGTACCTACGAACAGTACTTC

abundance: NA
j_gene: TRBJ2-5
d_gene: TRBD1
v_gene: TRBV5-1
CDR3aa: CASHRDREETQYF
CDR3nt: TGCGCCAGCCACCGGGACAGGGAGGAGACCCAGTACTTC

abundance: few
j_gene: TRBJ1-2
d_gene: TRBD1
v_gene: TRBV27
CDR3aa: CASSFDRGYGYTF
CDR3nt: TGTGCCAGCAGCTTTGACAGGGGCTATGGCTACACCTTC

abundance: NA
j_gene: TRBJ2-1
d_gene: TRBD2
v_gene: TRBV6-5
CDR3aa: CASSPTSGRGYEQFF
CDR3nt: TGTGCCAGCAGCCCGACTAGCGGGAGGGGCTATGAGCAGTTCTTC

abundance: few
j_gene: TRBJ2-5
d_gene: NA
v_gene: TRBV6-1
CDR3aa: CASRGPGMGQETQYF
CDR3nt: TGTGCCAGCAGAGGCCCAGGTATGGGCCAAGAGACCCAGTACTTC

abundance: NA
j_gene: TRBJ2-2
d_gene: NA
v_gene: TRBV29-1
CDR3aa: CSVETGNGRGELFF
CDR3nt: TGCAGCGTTGAAACGGGGAACGGCCGCGGGGAGCTGTTTTTT

abundance: NA
j_gene: TRBJ2-1
d_gene: NA
v_gene: TRBV11-2
CDR3aa: CASSFVASSSYNEQFF
CDR3nt: TGTGCCAGCAGCTTCGTAGCTTCAAGCTCCTACAATGAGCAGTTCTTC

abundance: NA
j_gene: TRBJ2-7
d_gene: NA
v_gene: TRBV7-9
CDR3aa: CASSSVQSYEQYF
CDR3nt: TGTGCCAGCAGCTCAGTCCAGTCCTACGAGCAGTACTTC

abundance: NA
j_gene: TRBJ1-1
d_gene: TRBD1
v_gene: TRBV5-4
CDR3aa: CASSFKGRQGMNTEAFF
CDR3nt: TGTGCCAGCAGCTTCAAGGGTAGACAGGGTATGAACACTGAAGCTTTCTTT

abundance: NA
j_gene: TRBJ2-7
d_gene: TRBD2
v_gene: TRBV10-2
CDR3aa: CASSLTSGIYEQYF
CDR3nt: TGCGCCAGCAGCTTAACTAGCGGGATCTACGAGCAGTACTTC